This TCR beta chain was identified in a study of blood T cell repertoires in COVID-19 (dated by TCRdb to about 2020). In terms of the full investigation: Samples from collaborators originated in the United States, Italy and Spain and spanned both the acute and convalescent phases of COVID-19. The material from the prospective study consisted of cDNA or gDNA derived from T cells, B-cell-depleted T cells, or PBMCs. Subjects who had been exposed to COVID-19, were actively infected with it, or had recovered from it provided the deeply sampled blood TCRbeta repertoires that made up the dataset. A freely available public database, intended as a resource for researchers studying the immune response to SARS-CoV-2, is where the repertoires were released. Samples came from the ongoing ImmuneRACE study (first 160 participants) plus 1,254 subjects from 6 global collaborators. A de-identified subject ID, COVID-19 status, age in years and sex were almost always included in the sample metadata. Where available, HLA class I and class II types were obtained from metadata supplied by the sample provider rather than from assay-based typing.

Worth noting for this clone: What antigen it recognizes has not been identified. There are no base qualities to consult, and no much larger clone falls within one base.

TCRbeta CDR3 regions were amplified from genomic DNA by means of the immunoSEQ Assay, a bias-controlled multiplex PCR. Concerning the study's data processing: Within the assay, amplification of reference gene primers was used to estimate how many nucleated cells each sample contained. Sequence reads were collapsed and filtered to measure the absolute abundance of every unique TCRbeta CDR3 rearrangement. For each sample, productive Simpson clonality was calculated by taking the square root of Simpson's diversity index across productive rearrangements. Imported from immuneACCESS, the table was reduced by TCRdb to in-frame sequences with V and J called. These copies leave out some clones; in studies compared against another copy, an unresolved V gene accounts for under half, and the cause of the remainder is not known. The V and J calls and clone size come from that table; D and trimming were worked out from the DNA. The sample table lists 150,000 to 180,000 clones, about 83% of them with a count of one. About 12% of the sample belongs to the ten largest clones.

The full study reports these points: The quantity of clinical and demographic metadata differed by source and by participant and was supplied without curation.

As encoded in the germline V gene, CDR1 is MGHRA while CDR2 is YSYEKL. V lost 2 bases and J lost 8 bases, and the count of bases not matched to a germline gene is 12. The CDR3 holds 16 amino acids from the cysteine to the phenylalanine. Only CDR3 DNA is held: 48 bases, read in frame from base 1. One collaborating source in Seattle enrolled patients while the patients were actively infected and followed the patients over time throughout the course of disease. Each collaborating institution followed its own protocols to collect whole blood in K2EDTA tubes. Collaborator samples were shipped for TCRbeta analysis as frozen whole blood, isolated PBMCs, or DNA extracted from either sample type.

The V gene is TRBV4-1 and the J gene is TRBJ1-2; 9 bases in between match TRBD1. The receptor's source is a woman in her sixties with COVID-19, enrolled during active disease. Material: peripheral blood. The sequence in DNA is TGCGCCAGCAGCCAATTATTTGGGGGACAGGGAGGCGGCTACACCTTC. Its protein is CASSQLFGGQGGGYTF.